This T cell receptor beta chain was sequenced during a study of T cell repertoires and Cas9 in healthy adults. Study details: Multi-effector potency, cytotoxicity and lineage were assessed in SpCas9-reactive CD4 and CD8 T cells.

Measured with immunoSEQ multiplex PCR; TCRdb has only the in-frame clones, and not every one. The sample contains some 15,000 clones, roughly 89% of which appear only once. This clone was observed a single time. Its antigen is still unknown. This CDR3 spans 16 amino acids. Overall study results and limits: In vitro, SpCas9-reactive Tregs were reported to curb effector T cell proliferation and function.

The gene calls are TRBV21-1 and TRBJ1-2. TRBV21-1 counts as a pseudogene. Sequenced sample: Tregs (CD4+, CD25+, CD127-, CD137-, CD154-) from PBMCs; culture status not recorded. This clonotype was obtained from a human donor in good health. The CDR3 here is CANSKGRRIRNYGYTF. As DNA, the CDR3 is TGTGCCAACAGCAAAGGGAGACGCATAAGGAACTATGGCTACACCTTC.